Sequencing of this T cell receptor (beta chain) was carried out in a study of cytomegalovirus exposure and HLA in healthy donors. Background on the study: The 120 or so validation repertoires used a platform that matched the one used for the 500 to 700 first-cohort repertoires, as a later analysis reported.

The study, taken as a whole, reports: Clusters of TCRs from the first cohort tended to co-occur in the 120 or so validation repertoires (as a later analysis found).

Germline CDR1 is LNHDA and CDR2 is SQIVND (reference sequence). The junction had 7 bases not matched to a gene; V was cut back by 4 bases and J by 7 bases. The CDR3 is made up of 14 amino acids. Generated by immunoSEQ multiplex PCR, the TCRdb table keeps only in-frame clones and is missing some. The sample has 130,000 to 150,000 clones, roughly 90% seen once. The donors belonged to the approximately 120-subject validation cohort, separate from the 666-subject first cohort. On this clone itself: Its target is not known.

The rearrangement joins TRBV19 to TRBJ2-7; 10 bases are shared with TRBD1. The TCR sequence derives from a man aged 18 to 29 in good health and CMV-seronegative. The specimen sequenced was PBMCs. CDR3 nucleotides: TGTGCCAGTAGTACGCCGGGACAGGGGATTGAGCAGTACTTC. It yields the protein CASSTPGQGIEQYF.